The 3 T cell receptor beta chains reported below all come from one sample, sequenced in a study of blood T cell repertoires in COVID-19. Using immunoSEQ multiplex PCR, the repertoire was profiled, and TCRdb retains in-frame clones only, with some absent. The table lists 250,000 to 300,000 clones, around 88% of them singletons, with roughly 8.3% in the top ten. Material: PBMCs or T cells enriched from blood (not recorded which). These receptor sequences come from a man between 35 and 55 years old who had recovered from COVID-19.

The chain has TRBV2 and TRBJ2-3; 7 nucleotides align to TRBD1. The CDR3 has 15 amino acids. Germline CDR1 SNHLY, CDR2 FYNNEI. V gave up 6 bases and J gave up 1 base; unmatched junction bases: 7. The CDR3 region is CASRKTGTGTDTQYF. The DNA of the CDR3 is TGTGCCAGCAGAAAAACCGGGACAGGCACAGATACGCAGTATTTT.

The chain links TRBV11-3 to TRBJ1-1; 9 nucleotides match TRBD1. With 5 bases clipped from V and 1 base from J, the junction kept 11 bases outside the gene matches. Germline loops: CDR1 SGHNT, CDR2 YENEEA. The CDR3 has 17 residues. The CDR3 spells CASSLGTGTPSNTEAFF. The CDR3 nucleotides are TGTGCCAGCAGCCTCGGGACAGGGACTCCCTCGAACACTGAAGCTTTCTTT.

The count of this clone is one. The J gene is TRBJ1-1, the V gene TRBV29-1, with D perhaps TRBD1 (6 bases). Trimming took 7 bases from V and 0 from J, leaving 12 bases between them. The CDR3 contains 13 residues. Germline values: CDR1 SQVTM, CDR2 ANQGSEA. Here the CDR3 DNA reads TGCAGCGGGTCAGGGGTCTTGAACACTGAAGCTTTCTTT. Its translation: CSGSGVLNTEAFF.